Each of the 9 T cell receptor beta chains below was sequenced from the same sample in a study of blood T cells in healthy people across ages. A second PCR, run for about 7 to 11 cycles, used a sample-barcoded 5' primer plus a J-beta primer mix. TCRdb fed the 5' RACE reads into MiXCR, producing one record per CDR3 protein. The top ten hold around a third of the sample, which has roughly 700,000 distinct CDR3 sequences, over 45% seen once. The source material was blood. These receptors were collected from a woman aged 55-69 years in good health.

V is TRBV15 and J is TRBJ2-7; perhaps TRBD2 as D (6 bases). The CDR3 runs to 13 residues. The V gene lost 6 bases and the J gene lost 4 bases, with 13 bases spanning the gap. Germline lookup yields CDR1 LNHNV and CDR2 YYDKDF (reference sequence). The CDR3: CATRRGNGYEQYF. The CDR3 nucleotides are TGTGCCACCAGGCGGGGAAATGGTTACGAGCAGTACTTC.

This chain links TRBV11-1 with TRBJ2-1, with 7 nucleotides matching TRBD1. This CDR3 is built from 16 residues. Germline CDR1 is SGHAT and CDR2 is FQDESV (reference sequence). Trimming cost V 4 bases and J 3 bases; bases outside gene matches: 9. In DNA, the CDR3 is TGTGCCAGCAGCTCCCCCGACGGGACAGACTACAATGAGCAGTTCTTC. Translated: CASSSPDGTDYNEQFF.

This clonotype came up once. The V gene is TRBV5-1, the J gene TRBJ2-7; a weak D match, TRBD2 (6 bases). The ends were cut back, 2 bases at V and 7 bases at J, with 16 bases in the middle. The CDR3 runs to 14 residues. Per the germline V gene, CDR1 is SGHRS and CDR2 is YFSETQ. The CDR3, as DNA: TGCGCCAGCAGCTTAGGGACTGCGAACAGTGAGCAGTACTTC. It yields the protein CASSLGTANSEQYF.

The V call is TRBV11-2, the J call TRBJ2-1; TRBD1 matches at 8 bases. Germline CDR1 SGHAT, CDR2 FQNNGV. V gave up 3 bases and J gave up 5 bases; unmatched junction bases: 3. This CDR3 has 14 amino acids. CDR3 region: CASSLDRDHNEQFF. The DNA of the CDR3 is TGTGCCAGCAGCTTGGACAGGGACCACAATGAGCAGTTCTTC.

The chain carries TRBV7-3 and TRBJ2-1; TRBD2 agrees at 8 bases. Gene TRBJ2-7 matches the end of the DNA better, so the J call may be wrong. CDR1 is SGHTA, CDR2 FQGTGA, per germline. The CDR3 totals 15 residues. The DNA of the CDR3 is TGTGCCAGCAGCCCTCGACTAGCGTCCTACAATGAGCAGTACTTC. Encoded protein: CASSPRLASYNEQYF.

The chain joins TRBV7-2 to TRBJ2-3; TRBD2 matches at 7 bases. This CDR3 comprises 15 residues. CDR1 is SGHTA and CDR2 is FQGNSA in the germline V gene. After removal of 1 base from V and 5 bases from J, the junction contained 6 bases not matched to a gene. The CDR3 DNA is TGTGCCAGCAGCTTAGAGGGGAGGGCCATAGATACGCAGTATTTT. Its protein product is CASSLEGRAIDTQYF. The variable domain in full, completed from reference TRBV7-2 and TRBJ2-3, reads GAGVSQSPSNKVTEKGKDVELRCDPISGHTALYWYRQSLGQGLEFLIYFQGNSAPDKSGLPSDRFSAERTGGSVSTLTIQRTQQEDSAVYLCASSLEGRAIDTQYFGPGTRLTVL.

The rearrangement uses TRBV12-3 or TRBV12-4 and TRBJ1-4; D perhaps matches TRBD1 (6 bases). There are 14 residues in the CDR3. The germline V and J ends were trimmed by 7 bases and 7 bases, with 16 bases remaining between them. For the CDR3, the DNA is TGTGCCAGCACCCTAGGGGGGGAGGGTGAAAAACTGTTTTTT. As protein: CASTLGGEGEKLFF.

The rearrangement joins TRBV20-1 to TRBJ2-4; D ambiguous. With the DNA end fitting TRBJ2-7 better, the J assignment may be wrong. Germline lookup yields CDR1 DFQATT and CDR2 SNEGSKA (reference sequence). The CDR3 has 13 residues. CDR3 DNA: TGCAGTGCTAGACTTCCCTGGGCCCACGAGCAGTACTTC. It specifies CSARLPWAHEQYF.

This clonotype was detected only a few times. The junction and the germline gene differ at one end; a read error may be behind it. V gene TRBV6-6 combines with J gene TRBJ2-1, with TRBD1 matching 7 bases. Germline V gene sequence: CDR1 MNHNY, CDR2 SVGAGI (reference sequence). The CDR3 has 14 residues. The CDR3 is CASSTTGELNEQFF. CDR3 bases: TGTGCCAGCAGTACCACAGGGGAACTCAATGAGCAGTTTTTC.